The clone carrying this T cell receptor beta chain has a handful of counts. Profiling relied on immunoSEQ multiplex PCR, and the TCRdb table lists in-frame clones only, not all of them. Of almost 350,000 clones listed, roughly 90% are singletons. Germline V gives CDR1 SNHLY, CDR2 FYNNEI. The V and J ends lost 7 bases and 4 bases respectively, with 11 bases between them. The CDR3 consists of 12 residues. These data belong to a study of blood T cell repertoires in COVID-19. Background on the study: Acute and convalescent COVID-19 samples came from the United States, Italy and Spain. Sources were T cells, B-cell-depleted T cells, or PBMCs; the material itself was cDNA or gDNA.

Residents of about two dozen US areas, aged roughly 18 to 90 years, made up the participants. Participants in the exposed group had met a COVID-19 case in the 2 weeks before joining the study. The chain uses TRBV2 and TRBJ2-7; maybe TRBD2 (5 bases). What was sequenced was PBMCs or T cells enriched from blood (not recorded which). This receptor was obtained from a woman in her 30s who had been exposed to COVID-19. CDR3 loop: CASIPDSYEQYF. The CDR3 coding sequence is TGTGCCAGCATCCCGGACTCTTACGAGCAGTACTTC.